The 23 T cell receptor beta chains listed next were all sequenced from one sample in a study of blood T cells in healthy people across ages. Then a second PCR, running about 6 to 12 cycles, was carried out with a sample-barcoded 5' primer and a J-beta primer mix. TCRdb reprocessed the 5' RACE reads via MiXCR and lists one record per CDR3 protein. The sample contains 1.6 million or so distinct CDR3 sequences, roughly 32% of which appear only once. The sample was blood. The receptors come from a woman in her twenties or thirties in good health.

This clonotype was recorded a few times. The chain carries TRBV18 and TRBJ2-3, with a tentative D call TRBD2 (6 bases). V was shortened by 3 bases and J by 6 bases, with 19 bases between the two germline ends. The germline V gene has CDR1 KGHSH and CDR2 LQKENI. This CDR3 spans 16 amino acids. CDR3 protein: CASSPVTRGGPDTQYF. The CDR3, as DNA: TGTGCCAGCTCACCGGTGACTAGGGGCGGGCCGGATACGCAGTATTTT.

The chain links TRBV28 to TRBJ2-7; no reliable D call. Trimming removed 5 bases from V and 5 bases from J, with 22 bases in between. Germline lookup yields CDR1 MDHEN and CDR2 SYDVKM. This CDR3 has 16 amino acids. CDR3 sequence: CASSISRTQSENEQYF. In DNA, the CDR3 is TGTGCCAGCAGTATCTCTCGGACCCAGTCGGAGAACGAGCAGTACTTC.

This clonotype occurred a few times. A much larger clonotype is one base distant, so this may be a read error. This rearrangement joins TRBV7-2 to TRBJ1-2; unclear D gene. The V end lost 7 bases, the J end lost 4 bases, and 13 bases lay between the germline ends. CDR3 length equals 13 residues. Per the germline V gene, CDR1 is SGHTA and CDR2 is FQGNSA. CDR3 amino acids: CASTLLQCYGYTF. CDR3 in DNA: TGTGCCAGCACCCTGCTGCAGTGCTATGGCTACACCTTC.

V usage is TRBV20-1 and J usage is TRBJ2-2; TRBD2 agrees at 15 bases. The CDR3 consists of 16 residues. Looked up from germline, CDR1 is DFQATT and CDR2 is SNEGSKA (reference sequence). V was pared by 4 bases and J by 8 bases, with 8 bases of the junction left unmatched. The DNA for the CDR3 is TGCAGTGCTACCACCCAGGGACTAGCGGGAGGTGGGGAGCTGTTTTTT. This translates into CSATTQGLAGGGELFF.

The CDR3 here is CAAQGLAGDTQYF. The DNA for the CDR3 is TGTGCCGCACAGGGACTAGCCGGAGATACGCAGTATTTT. This rearrangement joins TRBV10-3 to TRBJ2-3; 9 bases agree with TRBD2. CDR1 ENHRY and CDR2 SYGVKD come from the germline V gene. This CDR3 is 13 amino acids long. The V gene end was trimmed by 11 bases and the J gene end by 5 bases; junction bases not matched to a gene: 8.

The rearrangement uses TRBV12-3 or TRBV12-4 and TRBJ1-2; TRBD1 matches at 7 bases. V was clipped by 3 bases and J by 6 bases; unmatched bases: 16. The length of the CDR3 is 17 residues. The CDR3 coding sequence is TGTGCCAGCAGTTTGAGTGGACAGGCATACGGAAATAATGGCTACACCTTC. Translating it yields CASSLSGQAYGNNGYTF.

CDR3 bases: TGTGCCAGCAGCGTAGGGGGAGTGGTCAACGAGCAGTACTTC. Amino acids: CASSVGGVVNEQYF. The chain uses TRBV9 and TRBJ2-7; D perhaps matches TRBD2 (5 bases). V shed 0 bases and J shed 5 bases, with 12 bases lying between them. The CDR3 covers 14 residues. Germline assignment: CDR1 SGDLS and CDR2 YYNGEE. The entire variable domain, with the rest obtained from reference TRBV9 and TRBJ2-7, is as follows: DSGVTQTPKHLITATGQRVTLRCSPRSGDLSVYWYQQSLDQGLQFLIQYYNGEERAKGNILERFSAQQFPDLHSELNLSSLELGDSALYFCASSVGGVVNEQYFGPGTRLTVT.

This clonotype has just a few counts. The chain combines TRBV13 with TRBJ2-6, with 11 bases that match TRBD1. J lost 4 bases, V lost 5 bases, and 7 bases had no gene match. CDR1 and CDR2 (germline): PRHDT, FYEKMQ (reference sequence). The CDR3 covers 17 residues. CDR3 nucleotide sequence: TGTGCCAGCAGCGGACAGGGGGCGCAAGTAGGGGCCAACGTCCTGACTTTC. Amino acid sequence: CASSGQGAQVGANVLTF.

The table lists this clonotype with a few counts. This sequence joins TRBV6-1 and TRBJ2-5, with 7 bases fitting TRBD2. The V gene end was trimmed by 6 bases and the J gene end by 1 base; junction bases not matched to a gene: 5. The germline gives CDR1 MNHNS, CDR2 SASEGT. CDR3 length: 14 amino acids. The CDR3, as DNA: TGTGCCAGCAGGGCCGGGGGGATCCAAGAGACCCAGTACTTC. Translation gives CASRAGGIQETQYF.

V is TRBV6-1 and J is TRBJ2-5, with a tentative D call TRBD1 (5 bases). Between the trimmed V and J ends, which lost 1 base and 10 bases, there was a span of 7 bases. The germline gives CDR1 MNHNS, CDR2 SASEGT. The CDR3 consists of 11 residues. CDR3 sequence: CASSEGTFQYF. In DNA form, the CDR3 reads TGTGCCAGCAGTGAAGGGACATTCCAGTACTTC.

As regards this clonotype: The conserved phenylalanine or tryptophan normally closing the CDR3 is absent here, so this likely arose from a read error. The genes are TRBV27 and TRBJ2-7; 7 positions agree with TRBD2. Germline V gene lookup returns CDR1 MNHEY and CDR2 SMNVEV (reference sequence). The J segment lost 2 bases and the V segment lost 4 bases, leaving 5 bases of the junction unmatched. The CDR3 is made up of 14 amino acids. CDR3 in DNA: TGTGCCAGCAGTTCTCCGGGGGGTACCTACGAGCAGTACTGC. This encodes CASSSPGGTYEQYC.

The gene calls are TRBV6-1 and TRBJ2-3, with 8 bases matching TRBD2. The V gene's germline CDR1 is MNHNS and CDR2 SASEGT. This CDR3 has 16 amino acids. Trimming took 5 bases from V and 3 from J; bases not matched to a gene: 10. The CDR3 DNA reads as TGTGCCAGCAGTCCCACAGCGGGAGTAGGGACAGATACGCAGTATTTT. As protein: CASSPTAGVGTDTQYF.

J is TRBJ2-4 and V is TRBV2, with D uncertain. V dropped 1 base and J dropped 5 bases, with 6 bases sitting between them. CDR1 and CDR2 (germline): SNHLY, FYNNEI. This CDR3 is 13 amino acids long. CDR3 in amino acids: CASSEGRQNIQYF. The DNA of the CDR3 is TGTGCCAGCAGTGAAGGTAGACAAAACATTCAGTACTTC.

V and J are TRBV9 and TRBJ2-5, with 11 bases matching TRBD1. Germline V gene sequence: CDR1 SGDLS, CDR2 YYNGEE. J lost 5 bases, V lost 4 bases, and 7 bases had no gene match. The CDR3 length is 15 residues. CDR3 loop: CASSLRTGGLETQYF. CDR3 in DNA: TGTGCCAGCAGCCTACGGACAGGGGGCTTGGAGACCCAGTACTTC.

This clonotype was observed a handful of times. This chain links TRBV10-2 with TRBJ2-7, with TRBD2 as a possible D gene (6 bases). This CDR3 contains 15 residues. V lost 6 bases and J 5 bases, leaving 20 bases between the germline ends. Germline V gives CDR1 WSHSY, CDR2 SAAADI. CDR3 sequence reads: CASRTRRADEHEQYF. DNA of the CDR3: TGCGCCAGCAGAACAAGGAGGGCTGACGAACACGAGCAGTACTTC.

This clonotype was seen only once. V gene TRBV3-1 combines with J gene TRBJ2-7, with 7 positions matching TRBD1. With the DNA end fitting TRBJ2-5 better, the J assignment may be wrong. This CDR3 contains 15 residues. Germline V lookup: CDR1 LGHDT, CDR2 YNNKEL (reference sequence). In DNA form, the CDR3 reads TGTGCCAGCAGCCCGCCAGAGGGGGCGTGGGAGACCCAGTACTTC. Translating it yields CASSPPEGAWETQYF.

The chain couples TRBV5-1 to TRBJ2-7, with 13 bases lining up with TRBD2. V lost 6 bases and J lost 7; bases outside the gene matches: 7. The CDR3 has 14 residues. Germline V lookup: CDR1 SGHRS, CDR2 YFSETQ. Here the CDR3 reads CASTRTSGSDEQYF. CDR3 bases: TGCGCCAGCACCCGGACTAGCGGGAGTGATGAGCAGTACTTC.

The gene calls are TRBV24-1 and TRBJ2-5; tentatively, D is TRBD2 (6 bases). The CDR3 is 15 amino acids. Trimming stripped 4 bases from V and 4 bases from J, with 15 bases between. The germline CDR1 and CDR2 sequences are KGHDR and SFDVKD. CDR3 DNA: TGTGCCACCAGTGACCCACGGGAGTCAGGAGAGACCCAGTACTTC. It is translated as CATSDPRESGETQYF.

The chain employs TRBV12-3 or TRBV12-4 and TRBJ1-1; D call uncertain. CDR3 length: 14 amino acids. The V end lost 5 bases, the J end lost 4 bases, and 14 bases lay between the germline ends. The CDR3 DNA reads TGTGCCAGCAGTCTGTCCATGGGTGGCACTGAAGCTTTCTTT. Translating gives CASSLSMGGTEAFF.

This clonotype was seen only a few times. The CDR3, as DNA: TGCAGTGCTAGAGGACAGATCATGAACACTGAAGCTTTCTTT. Translated: CSARGQIMNTEAFF. This chain joins TRBV20-1 and TRBJ1-1, with D possibly matching TRBD1 (5 bases). The ends were cut back, 1 base at V and 0 bases at J, with 9 bases in the middle. CDR3 size: 14 residues. CDR1 and CDR2 from the germline V gene are DFQATT and SNEGSKA (reference sequence).

As for this clonotype: A much more abundant neighbour one base away suggests this may be a read error. The V gene is TRBV12-3 or TRBV12-4, the J gene TRBJ2-5, with 11 bases lining up with TRBD2. The CDR3 has 17 amino acids. CDR3 sequence reads: CTSSSPRLAGNQETQYF. CDR3 DNA: TGTACCAGCAGTTCCCCCCGACTAGCGGGGAACCAAGAGACCCAGTACTTC.

With respect to this clonotype: The junction departs from the called germline gene at one end, perhaps through a read error. The chain combines TRBV15 with TRBJ2-3, with D tentatively TRBD1 (5 bases). There are 14 residues in the CDR3. CDR1 is LNHNV, CDR2 YYDKDF, per germline (reference sequence). For the CDR3, the DNA is TGTGCCGCCAGCACAGGTGCTAGCACAGATACGCAGTATTTT. This translates into CAASTGASTDTQYF.

The chain recombines TRBV10-3 with TRBJ1-2; tentative D call: TRBD1 (5 bases). Per germline, CDR1 ENHRY and CDR2 SYGVKD. CDR3 size: 14 residues. Trimming removed 3 bases from V and 2 bases from J, with 10 bases in between. The CDR3 region is CAISENRRNYGYTF. In DNA form, the CDR3 reads TGTGCCATCAGTGAAAACAGGAGGAACTATGGCTACACCTTC.